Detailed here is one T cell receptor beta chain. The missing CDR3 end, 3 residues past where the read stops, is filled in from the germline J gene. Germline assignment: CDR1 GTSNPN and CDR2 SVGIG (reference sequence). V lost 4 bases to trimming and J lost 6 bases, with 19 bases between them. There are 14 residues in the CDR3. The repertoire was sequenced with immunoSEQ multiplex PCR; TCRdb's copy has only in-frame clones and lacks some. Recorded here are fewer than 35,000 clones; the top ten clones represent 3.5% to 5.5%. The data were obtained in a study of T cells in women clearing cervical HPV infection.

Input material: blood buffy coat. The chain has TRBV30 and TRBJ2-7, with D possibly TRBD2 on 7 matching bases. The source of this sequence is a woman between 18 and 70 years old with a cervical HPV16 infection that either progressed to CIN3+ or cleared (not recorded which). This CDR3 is CAWTKNGGPGEQYF. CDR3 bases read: TGTGCCTGGACCAAAAACGGGGGGCCCGGCGAG.